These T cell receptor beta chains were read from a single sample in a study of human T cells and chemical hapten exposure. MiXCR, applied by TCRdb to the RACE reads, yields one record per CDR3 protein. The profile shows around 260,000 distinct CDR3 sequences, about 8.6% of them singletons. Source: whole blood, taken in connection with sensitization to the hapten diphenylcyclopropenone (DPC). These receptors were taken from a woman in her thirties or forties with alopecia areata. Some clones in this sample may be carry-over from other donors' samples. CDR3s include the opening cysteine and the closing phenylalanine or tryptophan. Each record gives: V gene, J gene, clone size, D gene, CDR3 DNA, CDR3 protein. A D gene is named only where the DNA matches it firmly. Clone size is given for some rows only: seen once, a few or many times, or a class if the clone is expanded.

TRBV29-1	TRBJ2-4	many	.	TGCAGCGTTGAAGGCCAGGGTGGAGGTATAGCCAAAAACATTCAGTACTTC	CSVEGQGGGIAKNIQYF
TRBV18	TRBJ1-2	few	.	TGTGCCAGCTCACCACCCGGAAGGGGCTTAGACTATGGCTACACCTTC	CASSPPGRGLDYGYTF
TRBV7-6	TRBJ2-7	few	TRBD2	TGTGCCAGCAGCTTAGTAGCGGGGGCTGCGCCTCTCTACGAGCAGTACTTC	CASSLVAGAAPLYEQYF
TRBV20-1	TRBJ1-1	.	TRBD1	TGCAGTGCTAGAAACCGGAACAGGGGAGGAATGAACACTGAAGCTTTCTTT	CSARNRNRGGMNTEAFF
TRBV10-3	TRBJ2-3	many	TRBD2	TGTGCCATCGGGCGACTAGCGGGATCTAGCACAGATACGCAGTATTTT	CAIGRLAGSSTDTQYF
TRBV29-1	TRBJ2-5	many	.	TGCAGCGTTGAAATAGACAGCCAGGAGACCCAGTACTTC	CSVEIDSQETQYF
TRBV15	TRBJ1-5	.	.	TGTGCCACCAGCAGAGTTTCCGGGGGCGGAGAGCCCCAGCATTTT	CATSRVSGGGEPQHF
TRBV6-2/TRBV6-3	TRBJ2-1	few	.	TGTGCCAGCACTTGGGGGTACAATGAGCAGTTCTTC	CASTWGYNEQFF
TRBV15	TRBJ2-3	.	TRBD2	TGTGCCACCAGCAGAGTTCTAGCGGGAGTAGATACGCAGTATTTT	CATSRVLAGVDTQYF
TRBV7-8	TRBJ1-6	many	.	TGTGCCAGCAGTTTGGGACGATTTACCTATAATTCACCCCTCCACTTT	CASSLGRFTYNSPLHF
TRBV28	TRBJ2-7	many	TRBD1	TGTGCCAGCAGTCTGCCGGGACAGGGCGTTTTATCCTACGAGCAGTACTTC	CASSLPGQGVLSYEQYF
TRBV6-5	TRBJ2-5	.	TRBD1	TGTGCCAGCAGTCCACTGACAGGGGAGACCCAGTACTTC	CASSPLTGETQYF
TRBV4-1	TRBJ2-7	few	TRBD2	TGCGCCAGCAGCCAAACTAGCGACACGACCTACGAGCAGTACTTC	CASSQTSDTTYEQYF
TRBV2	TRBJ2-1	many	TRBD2	TGTGCCAGCAGCCGGACTAGCGGGAGTATCTATGAGCAGTTCTTC	CASSRTSGSIYEQFF
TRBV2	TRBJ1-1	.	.	TGTGCCAGCAGCGCGTTGGGAGGGCACGGTGAAGCTTTCTTT	CASSALGGHGEAFF
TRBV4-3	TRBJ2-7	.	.	TGCGCCAGCAGCCAAGATCATTATCGCGGAGGAGATTACTCCTACGAGCAGTACTTC	CASSQDHYRGGDYSYEQYF
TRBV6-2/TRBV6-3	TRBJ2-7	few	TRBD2	TGTGCCAGCAGCAGTGGACTAGCGGGACAATACGAGCAGTACTTC	CASSSGLAGQYEQYF